A single sample gave rise to the 8 T cell receptor beta chains below, sequenced in a study of tumor-infiltrating lymphocytes in primary liver carcinoma. Unsorted whole blood served as the source of blood RNA, and germline DNA was extracted as well. A constant-region primer primed TCR beta cDNA synthesis from about 0.55 ug of total RNA. A slightly modified ARM-PCR protocol with three nested multiplex PCR rounds produced these TCR beta libraries. Primers for the first two PCR rounds were TRBV1-TRBV30 forward primers and a C-beta reverse primer (around 10 cycles per round). TCRdb processed the multiplex PCR reads anew with MiXCR; each CDR3 protein has one entry. The sample carries 300,000 to 350,000 distinct CDR3 sequences, about 65% recorded once. The sample comprised peripheral blood. These receptors were obtained from a man aged 35 to 55 with primary liver carcinoma and hepatitis B virus infection.

Notes on this clonotype: A read error may account for a junction end that differs from germline. The chain has TRBV4-1 and TRBJ1-5; D call uncertain. CDR1 is MGHRA, CDR2 YSYEKL, per germline. The CDR3 is 13 amino acids. The chain's CDR3 is CSSSPTADQPQHF. The CDR3 DNA is TGCTCCAGCAGCCCCACGGCTGATCAGCCCCAGCATTTT.

This clonotype was picked up many times. The chain carries TRBV11-2 and TRBJ2-3; D remains ambiguous. V was cut by 1 base and J by 5 bases, with 10 bases left in between. The length of the CDR3 is 14 residues. Germline CDR1 is SGHAT and CDR2 is FQNNGV. The CDR3 region has the DNA TGTGCCAGCAGCTTAGGTGCCTTGGGAGATACGCAGTATTTT. Translation gives CASSLGALGDTQYF.

The J gene is TRBJ2-2, the V gene TRBV11-2; TRBD2 might be the D (6 bases). Germline assignment: CDR1 SGHAT and CDR2 FQNNGV. V lost 1 base and J lost 7, with 13 bases in between. The CDR3 extends over 15 amino acids. This CDR3 reads CASSLGGVLGGELFF. The CDR3 DNA sequence: TGTGCCAGCAGCTTAGGCGGGGTGCTTGGCGGGGAGCTGTTTTTT.

The chain has TRBV14 and TRBJ1-2; 7 bases fit TRBD1. The ends lost 2 bases at V and 7 bases at J; junction bases unmatched: 7. CDR1 and CDR2 from the germline V gene are SGHDN and FVKESK. This CDR3 has 14 amino acids. For the CDR3, the DNA is TGTGCCAGCAGCCAAAGTCGACAGGGTGGTGGCTACACCTTC. It yields the protein CASSQSRQGGGYTF.

On this clonotype itself: The junction does not match germline at one end; this may be a read error. This chain connects TRBV6-5 to TRBJ2-6; D might be TRBD1 (6 bases). The CDR3 sequence is 15 residues long. Germline V gene data show CDR1 as MNHEY and CDR2 as SVGAGI. The CDR3 region has the DNA TGTGCCAGCAGCGTAAACAGGGCTGGGGCCAACATCCTGACTTTC. Translation: CASSVNRAGANILTF.

About this clonotype itself: This clone may be a read error of a much larger clone one base away. The CDR3 sequence: CAGSYAGVQETQYF. The CDR3, as DNA: TGTGCCGGCAGTTACGCAGGGGTTCAAGAGACCCAGTACTTC. J is TRBJ2-5 and V is TRBV6-2 or TRBV6-3; possible D gene TRBD1, 6 bases. This CDR3 has 14 residues. Per the germline V gene, CDR1 is MNHEY and CDR2 is SVGEGT.

Remarks on this clonotype: The junction departs from germline at one end; a sequencing error may be responsible. The chain carries TRBV11-1 and TRBJ2-1, with 7 nucleotides matching TRBD2. This CDR3 spans 14 amino acids. Looked up from germline, CDR1 is SGHAT and CDR2 is FQDESV (reference sequence). DNA for the CDR3: TGTGCTAGCAGCTTAGTACTAGCGATGAATGAGCATTTCTTC. It is translated as CASSLVLAMNEHFF.

This chain uses TRBV21-1 with TRBJ1-1; the table calls TRBD1, which could not be checked here. TRBV21-1 has pseudogene status. This CDR3 is built from 14 residues. CDR3 sequence: CASSPQGGNTEAFF. The CDR3 DNA follows: TGTGCCAGCAGCCCACAGGGAGGGAACACTGAAGCTTTCTTT.